This T cell receptor beta chain was sequenced during a study of CD8 T cells in ankylosing spondylitis. Making use of molecular barcodes, quantitative 5'-RACE generated TCR beta libraries. One entry per CDR3 protein, called by TCRdb with MiXCR from the 5' RACE reads. The top ten clones hold approximately 20% of a sample with about 220,000 distinct CDR3 sequences, 10% of them seen once. This clonotype was recorded many times. Its matching antigen is unknown. Overall study results and limits: A TCR beta motif of seven or eight highly homologous variants appeared characteristic of ankylosing spondylitis blood. Within peripheral blood, clones linked to disease were CD8+ and relatively rare. The authors reported significant enrichment of disease-linked clones in matched ankylosing spondylitis synovial fluid.

Germline V lookup: CDR1 SNHLY, CDR2 FYNNEI. CDR3 length: 16 residues. V lost 5 bases, J lost 2 bases, and 17 bases lay in between. Input material: blood, either unsorted or a sorted T cell fraction (not recorded which). This TCR was recovered from a male donor with ankylosing spondylitis or in good health (not recorded which). The chain links TRBV2 to TRBJ2-3; tentative D call: TRBD2 (6 bases). The CDR3 loop reads CASSLPGLEITDTQYF. CDR3 sequence (DNA): TGTGCCAGCAGTCTCCCGGGACTTGAGATCACAGATACGCAGTATTTT.